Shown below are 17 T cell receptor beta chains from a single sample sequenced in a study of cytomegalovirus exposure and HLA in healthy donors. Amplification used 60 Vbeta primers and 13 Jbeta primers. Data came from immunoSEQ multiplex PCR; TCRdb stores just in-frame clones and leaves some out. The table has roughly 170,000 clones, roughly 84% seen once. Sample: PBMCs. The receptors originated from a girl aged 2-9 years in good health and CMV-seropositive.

The CDR3 here is CAWSPGNEQYF. The DNA for the CDR3 is TGTGCCTGGAGTCCAGGGAACGAGCAGTACTTC. The chain recombines TRBV30 with TRBJ2-7; possible D gene TRBD1, 5 bases. CDR3 length: 11 amino acids. Trimming pared 2 bases from V and 5 bases from J, leaving 7 bases between. Germline V gene data show CDR1 as GTSNPN and CDR2 as SVGIG (reference sequence).

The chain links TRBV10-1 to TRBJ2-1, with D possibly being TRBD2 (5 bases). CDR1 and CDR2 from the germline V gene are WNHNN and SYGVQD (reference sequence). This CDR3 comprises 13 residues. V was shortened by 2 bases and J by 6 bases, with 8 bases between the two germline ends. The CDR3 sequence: CASSERGTNEQFF. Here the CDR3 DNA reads TGCGCCAGCAGTGAGCGGGGAACCAATGAGCAGTTCTTC.

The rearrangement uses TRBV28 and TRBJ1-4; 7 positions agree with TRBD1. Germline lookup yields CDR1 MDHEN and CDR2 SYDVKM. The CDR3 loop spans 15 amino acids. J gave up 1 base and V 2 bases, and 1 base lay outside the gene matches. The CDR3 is CASSLQGGTNEKLFF. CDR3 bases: TGTGCCAGCAGTTTACAGGGGGGAACTAATGAAAAACTGTTTTTT.

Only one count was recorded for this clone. In nucleotides, the CDR3 is TGTGCCAGCAGATCTCCGGGACAGGGGGGTGGCTACACCTTC. Its protein product is CASRSPGQGGGYTF. The V gene is TRBV6-6, the J gene TRBJ1-2; TRBD1 agrees at 11 bases. V shed 6 bases and J 7 bases; nucleotides not matched to a gene: 7. The length of the CDR3 is 14 residues. The germline gives CDR1 MNHNY, CDR2 SVGAGI (reference sequence).

This CDR3 reads CASSVALSSDRGYNEQFF. The CDR3 DNA reads as TGTGCCAGCAGCGTAGCCTTGAGTTCAGACAGGGGCTACAATGAGCAGTTCTTC. The chain couples TRBV9 to TRBJ2-1; 8 bases are a match to TRBD1. The junction had 11 bases not matched to a gene; V was cut back by 0 bases and J by 3 bases. Germline assignment: CDR1 SGDLS and CDR2 YYNGEE. The CDR3 has 18 amino acids.

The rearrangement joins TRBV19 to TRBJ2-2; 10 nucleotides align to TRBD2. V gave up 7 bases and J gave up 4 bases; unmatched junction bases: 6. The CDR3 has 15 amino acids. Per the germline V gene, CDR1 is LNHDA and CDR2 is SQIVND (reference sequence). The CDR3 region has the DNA TGTGCCAGTAACAGCGGGGGGGCCGGCACCGGGGAGCTGTTTTTT. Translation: CASNSGGAGTGELFF.

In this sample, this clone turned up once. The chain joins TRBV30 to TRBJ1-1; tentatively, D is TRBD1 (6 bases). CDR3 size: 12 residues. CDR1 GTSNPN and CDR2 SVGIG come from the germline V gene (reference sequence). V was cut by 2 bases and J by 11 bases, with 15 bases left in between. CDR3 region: CAWSQGPTGAFF. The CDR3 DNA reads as TGTGCCTGGAGTCAGGGGCCCACTGGGGCTTTCTTT.

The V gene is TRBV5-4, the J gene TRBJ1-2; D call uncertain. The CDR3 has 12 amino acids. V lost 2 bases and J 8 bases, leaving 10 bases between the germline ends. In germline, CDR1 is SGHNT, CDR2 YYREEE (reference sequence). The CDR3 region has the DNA TGTGCCAGCAGCTTTCTAAGAAGAGGCTACACCTTC. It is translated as CASSFLRRGYTF.

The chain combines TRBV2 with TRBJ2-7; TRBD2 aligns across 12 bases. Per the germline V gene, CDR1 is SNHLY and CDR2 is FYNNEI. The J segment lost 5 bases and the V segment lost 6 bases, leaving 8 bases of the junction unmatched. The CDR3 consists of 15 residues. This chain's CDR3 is CASRALAGGPNEQYF. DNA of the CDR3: TGTGCCAGCAGAGCTCTAGCGGGAGGGCCGAACGAGCAGTACTTC.

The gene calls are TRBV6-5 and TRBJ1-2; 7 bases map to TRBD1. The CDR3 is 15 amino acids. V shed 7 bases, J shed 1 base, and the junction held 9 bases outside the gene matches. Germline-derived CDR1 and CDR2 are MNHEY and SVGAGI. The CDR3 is CASTPRQGYNYGYTF. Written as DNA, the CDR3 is TGTGCCAGCACCCCGAGACAGGGTTATAACTATGGCTACACCTTC.

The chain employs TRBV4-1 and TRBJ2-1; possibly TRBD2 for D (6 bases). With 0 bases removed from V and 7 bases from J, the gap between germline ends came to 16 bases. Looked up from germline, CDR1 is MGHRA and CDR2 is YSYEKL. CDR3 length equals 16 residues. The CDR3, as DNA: TGCGCCAGCAGCCAAGAGGTTTCGGCAGGGAGGAATGAGCAGTTCTTC. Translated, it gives CASSQEVSAGRNEQFF.

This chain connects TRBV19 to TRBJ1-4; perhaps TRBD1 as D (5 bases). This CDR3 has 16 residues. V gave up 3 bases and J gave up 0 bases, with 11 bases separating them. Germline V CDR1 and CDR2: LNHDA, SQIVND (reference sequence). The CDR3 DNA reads TGTGCCAGTAGTATGTTCAGGGTTTCAACTAATGAAAAACTGTTTTTT. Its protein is CASSMFRVSTNEKLFF.

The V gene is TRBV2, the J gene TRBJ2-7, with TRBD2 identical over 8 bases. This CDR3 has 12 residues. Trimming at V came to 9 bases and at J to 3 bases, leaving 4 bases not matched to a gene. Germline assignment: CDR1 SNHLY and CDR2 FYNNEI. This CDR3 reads CASLLAVYEQYF. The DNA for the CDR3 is TGTGCCAGTTTACTAGCGGTCTACGAGCAGTACTTC.

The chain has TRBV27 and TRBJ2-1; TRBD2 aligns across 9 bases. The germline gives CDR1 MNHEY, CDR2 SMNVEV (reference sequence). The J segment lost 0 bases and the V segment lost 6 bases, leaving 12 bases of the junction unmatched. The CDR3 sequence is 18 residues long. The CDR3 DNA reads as TGTGCCAGCAGATCTTTCGGCGGGAGGGCTAGCTCCTACAATGAGCAGTTCTTC. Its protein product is CASRSFGGRASSYNEQFF.

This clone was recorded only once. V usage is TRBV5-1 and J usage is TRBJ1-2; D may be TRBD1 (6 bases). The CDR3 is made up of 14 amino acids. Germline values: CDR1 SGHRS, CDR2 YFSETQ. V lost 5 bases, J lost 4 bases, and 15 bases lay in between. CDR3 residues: CASRHRESVYGYTF. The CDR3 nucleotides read TGCGCCAGCAGGCACAGGGAGTCTGTCTATGGCTACACCTTC.

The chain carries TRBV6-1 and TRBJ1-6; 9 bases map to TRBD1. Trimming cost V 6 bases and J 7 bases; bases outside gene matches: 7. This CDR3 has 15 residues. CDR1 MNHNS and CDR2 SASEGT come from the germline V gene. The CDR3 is CASRTGTGLNSPLHF. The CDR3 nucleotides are TGTGCCAGCAGGACGGGGACAGGGCTAAATTCACCCCTCCACTTT.

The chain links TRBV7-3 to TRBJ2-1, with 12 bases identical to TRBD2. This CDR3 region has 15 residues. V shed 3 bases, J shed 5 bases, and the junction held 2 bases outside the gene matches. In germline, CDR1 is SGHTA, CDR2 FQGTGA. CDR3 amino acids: CASSFGLAGHNEQFF. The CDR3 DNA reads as TGTGCCAGCAGCTTCGGACTAGCGGGACACAATGAGCAGTTCTTC.